This T cell receptor (beta chain) was sequenced for a study of T-cell reconstitution after alpha-beta-depleted transplantation in children. The germline gives CDR1 SGHNT, CDR2 YENEEA. Trimming shortened V by 5 bases and J by 7 bases, and 18 bases separated the two germline ends. The CDR3 sequence is 15 residues long. Molecular barcoding with unique molecular identifiers was used for the TCRbeta library. TCRdb redid the calling of the PCR reads with MiXCR, one entry per CDR3 protein. The sample has some 390,000 distinct CDR3 sequences, about a fifth seen once. This sequence joins TRBV11-3 and TRBJ2-1; the D gene is possibly TRBD2 (6 bases). The sequence was collected from a human donor who donated a stem cell graft to a child with acute myeloid leukemia. Sequenced here: PBMCs from the stem cell graft donor, sampled from the stem cell graft. The DNA for the CDR3 is TGTGCCAGCAGCCCACACCGGGACTTACGTAATGAGCAGTTCTTC. Encoded protein: CASSPHRDLRNEQFF.